This T cell receptor beta chain was identified in a study of T cells after yellow fever vaccination. This clonotype was seen only a few times. No antigen is known for it. V lost 8 bases, J lost 1 base, and 5 bases lay in between. The CDR3 length is 11 residues. CDR1 and CDR2 (germline): MNHEY, SVGAGI. Study results and limitations: The booster response re-showed most primary clones: 96% CD4, approximately 85% CD8.

UMIs and a universal primer site were added when TCR cDNA was made by 5'RACE template switching. Each CDR3 protein is one row after TCRdb ran MiXCR on the 5' RACE reads. The sample yields 250,000 to 400,000 distinct CDR3 sequences, 4.1% seen once. The source is a man younger than 35 who received the YFV17D yellow fever vaccine. Material: PBMCs, obtained 5 days after the yellow fever booster vaccination. V and J are TRBV6-5 and TRBJ1-1; D remains unclear. The CDR3 DNA follows: TGTGCCAGCGGATCGAACACTGAAGCTTTCTTT. Amino acids: CASGSNTEAFF.